These T cell receptor beta chains were read from a single sample in a study of early T cells in non-severe SARS-CoV-2 infection. One entry per CDR3 protein results from TCRdb running MiXCR on the 5' RACE reads. Found here are 60,000 to 75,000 distinct CDR3 sequences, more than 3.5% of them singletons; the top ten hold approximately 3.6%. The sample was whole blood, taken at baseline. The receptors stem from an adult who was a healthcare worker with PCR-confirmed SARS-CoV-2 infection or an uninfected control (not recorded which). The donor label of this sample is uncertain. CDR3s include the opening cysteine and the closing phenylalanine or tryptophan. The D gene is left open where the match is weak. Clone sizes are given selectively: once, few, many, or a class where the clone is expanded.

.	TRBJ1-1	few	TRBV5-1	CASSHEGYEAFF	TGCGCCAGCAGCCACGAGGGTTATGAAGCTTTCTTT
.	TRBJ2-3	many	TRBV7-6	CASSLGPDSTDTQYF	TGTGCCAGCAGCTTAGGCCCCGACAGCACAGATACGCAGTATTTT
TRBD1	TRBJ2-6	many	TRBV5-1	CASSSRTGSTYGANVLTF	TGCGCCAGCAGCTCGAGGACAGGTTCGACTTATGGGGCCAACGTCCTGACTTTC
.	TRBJ2-1	many	TRBV29-1	CSVVRSNEQFF	TGCAGCGTTGTCCGGAGCAATGAGCAGTTCTTC
TRBD1	TRBJ1-5	.	TRBV20-1	CSASRTGDLTGSNQPQHF	TGCAGTGCTAGCCGGACAGGGGATCTGACAGGGAGCAATCAGCCCCAGCATTTT
TRBD2	TRBJ2-1	.	TRBV28	CASKSNSGGAREQFF	TGTGCCAGCAAGAGCAACAGCGGGGGGGCACGGGAGCAGTTCTTC
.	TRBJ2-1	.	TRBV11-2	CASSQILGNGDEQFF	TGTGCCAGCAGCCAGATCCTAGGGAATGGGGATGAGCAGTTCTTC
TRBD1	TRBJ1-1	few	TRBV6-2/TRBV6-3	CASSGTGGIGTEAFF	TGTGCCAGCAGCGGGACAGGGGGCATTGGCACTGAAGCTTTCTTT
TRBD2	TRBJ2-5	many	TRBV11-2	CASSFHPGLAGQETQYF	TGTGCCAGCAGCTTTCATCCGGGACTAGCGGGACAAGAGACCCAGTACTTC
TRBD2	TRBJ2-1	.	TRBV20-1	CSARDRTSGGRPYNEQFF	TGCAGTGCTAGAGATAGGACTAGCGGGGGCCGACCTTACAATGAGCAGTTCTTC
.	TRBJ2-1	.	TRBV16	CASSQGNRVGEQFF	TGTGCCAGCAGCCAAGGAAACAGGGTCGGTGAGCAGTTCTTC
.	TRBJ1-4	.	TRBV28	CASSLSSGAQNEKLFF	TGTGCCAGCAGTTTATCATCAGGGGCGCAGAATGAAAAACTGTTTTTT
TRBD2	TRBJ2-3	.	TRBV5-5	CASSPSGGGSTDTQYF	TGTGCCAGCAGCCCTAGTGGCGGGGGGAGCACAGATACGCAGTATTTT
TRBD2	TRBJ2-3	many	TRBV10-3	CAISEGSGGGPVLDTDTQYF	TGTGCCATCAGTGAGGGTAGCGGGGGAGGCCCCGTGTTAGACACAGATACGCAGTATTTT
.	TRBJ2-1	many	TRBV6-6	CASSYSSGVNEQFF	TGTGCCAGCAGTTACTCTTCAGGGGTCAATGAGCAGTTCTTC
.	TRBJ2-1	.	TRBV4-1	CASSRPDLTQGGQFF	TGCGCCAGCAGCCGCCCAGACTTAACTCAGGGGGGCCAGTTCTTC
TRBD1	TRBJ1-4	.	TRBV4-1	CASSPAGGRRRTNEKLFF	TGCGCCAGCAGCCCCGCAGGGGGACGACGGCGGACTAATGAAAAACTGTTTTTT
.	TRBJ2-3	many	TRBV7-3	CASSLERDTDTQYF	TGTGCCAGCAGCTTGGAACGGGACACAGATACGCAGTATTTT
TRBD1	TRBJ2-7	few	TRBV6-2/TRBV6-3	CASSRDRKVDEQYF	TGTGCCAGCAGTAGGGACAGGAAGGTCGACGAGCAGTACTTC
TRBD1	TRBJ1-1	many	TRBV11-2	CASRQGDRRSHEAFF	TGTGCCAGCAGACAAGGGGACAGGCGTAGCCATGAAGCTTTCTTT
TRBD1	TRBJ2-7	many	TRBV4-2	CASSQDPGTGGYEQYF	TGTGCCAGCAGCCAAGACCCCGGGACAGGAGGGTACGAGCAGTACTTC
TRBD2	TRBJ2-7	.	TRBV28	CASSLGASGGAKQYF	TGTGCCAGCAGTTTAGGGGCTAGCGGGGGGGCGAAGCAGTACTTC
.	TRBJ1-4	.	TRBV10-3	CAIRPGSNEKLFF	TGTGCCATCAGGCCAGGATCAAATGAAAAACTGTTTTTT
.	TRBJ2-1	.	TRBV3-1	CASSQDDSEQFF	TGTGCCAGCAGCCAGGACGACAGTGAGCAGTTCTTC
TRBD2	TRBJ2-3	few	TRBV27	CASSTGTSGAGDTQYF	TGTGCCAGCAGTACCGGGACTAGCGGGGCTGGGGATACGCAGTATTTT
.	TRBJ1-4	many	TRBV7-2	CASSPKPGWSEKLFF	TGTGCCAGCAGCCCTAAACCCGGTTGGAGTGAAAAACTGTTTTTT
TRBD1	TRBJ1-2	.	TRBV7-9	CASSAEQGALDYGYTF	TGTGCCAGCAGCGCCGAACAGGGGGCCTTAGACTATGGCTACACCTTC
.	TRBJ2-7	.	TRBV24-1	CATATSGAYEQYF	TGTGCCACTGCCACATCAGGAGCCTACGAGCAGTACTTC
.	TRBJ2-4	few	TRBV7-2	CASSLGLRQFNKNIQYF	TGTGCCAGCAGCTTAGGGTTAAGGCAGTTTAACAAAAACATTCAGTACTTC
.	TRBJ1-6	.	TRBV18	CASSPELPNSPLHF	TGTGCCAGCTCACCAGAACTACCCAATTCACCCCTCCACTTT
.	TRBJ2-7	many	TRBV6-2/TRBV6-3	CASSFSSYEQYF	TGTGCCAGCAGTTTTTCCTCCTACGAGCAGTACTTC
.	TRBJ1-5	many	TRBV10-3	CAISERQRNQPQHF	TGTGCCATCAGTGAAAGGCAGCGCAATCAGCCCCAGCATTTT
TRBD2	TRBJ2-1	few	TRBV4-1	CASSQGLRRGGQNEQFF	TGCGCCAGCAGCCAAGGCCTTAGGCGGGGGGGCCAAAATGAGCAGTTCTTC
.	TRBJ1-2	.	TRBV3-1	CASRKGRGGYTF	TGTGCCAGCAGGAAGGGGCGCGGAGGCTACACCTTC
.	TRBJ1-2	few	TRBV5-1	CASSLVAGGNYGYTF	TGCGCCAGCAGCTTGGTGGCCGGTGGTAACTATGGCTACACCTTC
.	TRBJ1-1	few	TRBV2	CASSDRLGNTEAFF	TGTGCCAGCAGTGACAGACTGGGGAACACTGAAGCTTTCTTT
.	TRBJ1-1	.	TRBV7-9	CASSFVTVNTEAFF	TGTGCCAGCAGCTTTGTCACAGTGAACACTGAAGCTTTCTTT
.	TRBJ1-1	few	TRBV14	CASSQELSSTEAFF	TGTGCCAGCAGCCAAGAATTAAGTTCCACTGAAGCTTTCTTT
.	TRBJ2-2	.	TRBV4-2	CASSQARESPGELFF	TGTGCCAGCAGCCAAGCCCGGGAGAGTCCCGGGGAGCTGTTTTTT
TRBD1	TRBJ2-7	many	TRBV10-3	CAINEDRAHEQYF	TGTGCCATAAACGAGGACAGGGCCCACGAGCAGTACTTC
.	TRBJ2-1	many	TRBV11-2	CASSRENEQFF	TGTGCCAGCAGCCGCGAGAATGAGCAGTTCTTC
TRBD1	TRBJ1-2	many	TRBV7-2	CASSFPYGTGYGYTF	TGTGCCAGCAGCTTCCCTTACGGGACAGGGTATGGCTACACCTTC
.	TRBJ1-1	many	TRBV27	CASSSRGRHPGDTEAFF	TGTGCCAGCAGTTCCCGGGGTCGACATCCTGGGGACACTGAAGCTTTCTTT
TRBD2	TRBJ2-1	few	TRBV7-2	CASSQPKRGVSYNEQFF	TGTGCCAGCAGCCAGCCGAAGCGGGGGGTCTCCTACAATGAGCAGTTCTTC
TRBD1	TRBJ2-7	few	TRBV27	CASSFPAGGKYEQYF	TGTGCCAGCAGTTTTCCAGCAGGGGGAAAATACGAGCAGTACTTC